The clone carrying this TCR beta chain was found a few times. Its antigen is as yet unknown. The data stem from a study of CD8+ T cells in alopecia areata. Overall study: Patients in the treated group were given tofacitinib by mouth, 5 to 10 mg twice a day. The study's findings and limits: Normal scalp had lower clonality than lesional scalp, with alopecia totalis/universalis lesions showing this most strongly. Tofacitinib significantly reduced both scalp clonality and expanded CD8+ clones among the top 100.

cDNA reverse transcribed from extracted RNA served as the sequencing template. Sequencing used immunoSEQ multiplex PCR; TCRdb keeps in-frame clones, though not all of them. The top ten hold roughly 0.45% of the sample, which has fewer than 250,000 clones, around two fifths seen once. Noted treatment: oral pan-JAK inhibitor, 5-10 mg twice daily. Lesional scalp tissue (obtained by punch biopsy) and peripheral blood were collected from alopecia areata patients. The CDR3 covers 14 residues. CDR1 is GTSNPN and CDR2 is SVGIG in the germline V gene (reference sequence). With 2 bases clipped from V and 3 bases from J, the junction kept 3 bases outside the gene matches.

V gene TRBV30 combines with J gene TRBJ2-2, with TRBD1 identical over 7 bases. The source of this sequence is a human donor with alopecia areata. The sequenced sample was CD4+ T cells sorted from blood, obtained between weeks 30 and 35, from a patient treated with tofacitinib. CDR3 DNA: TGTGCCTGGAGTCGACAGGGATACACCGGGGAGCTGTTTTTT. It specifies CAWSRQGYTGELFF. The complete variable domain, with remaining parts taken from reference TRBV30 and TRBJ2-2, reads SQTIHQWPATLVQPVGSPLSLECTVEGTSNPNLYWYRQAAGRGLQLLFYSVGIGQISSEVPQNLSASRPQDRQFILSSKKLLLSDSGFYLCAWSRQGYTGELFFGEGSRLTVL.